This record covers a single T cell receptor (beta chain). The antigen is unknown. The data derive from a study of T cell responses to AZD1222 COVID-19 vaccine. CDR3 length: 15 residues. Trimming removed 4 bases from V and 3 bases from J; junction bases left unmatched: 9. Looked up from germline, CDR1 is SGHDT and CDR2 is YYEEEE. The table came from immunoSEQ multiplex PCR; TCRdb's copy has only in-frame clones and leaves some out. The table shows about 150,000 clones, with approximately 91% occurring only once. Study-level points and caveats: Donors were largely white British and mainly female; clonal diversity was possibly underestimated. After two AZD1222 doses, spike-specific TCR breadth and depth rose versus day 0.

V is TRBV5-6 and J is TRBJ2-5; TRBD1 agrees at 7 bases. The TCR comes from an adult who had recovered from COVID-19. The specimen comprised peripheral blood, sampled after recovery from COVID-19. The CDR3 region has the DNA TGTGCCAGCAGCCTACTCCGGGACAGCAAAGAGACCCAGTACTTC. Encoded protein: CASSLLRDSKETQYF.